A selection of T cell receptor beta chains follows, all from one sample in a study of T-cell memory formation after mild COVID-19. TCRdb fed the 5' RACE reads into MiXCR, producing one record per CDR3 protein. This sample has roughly 450,000 distinct CDR3 sequences, with 15% to 20% found just once. Specimen: PBMCs or a T cell subset sorted from them (not recorded which). All receptors come from an adult woman who had mild COVID-19 (a few samples of this study predate the infection). Cell type and time point are not known. CDR3s include the opening cysteine and the closing phenylalanine or tryptophan. D genes are given only for firm matches. Clone size appears in some rows only: once, few, many, or a class for an expanded clone.

v_call	j_call	d_call	clone_size	cdr3_aa	cdr3_nt
TRBV30	TRBJ2-1	NA	NA	CAWSLAQNEQFF	TGTGCCTGGAGCTTGGCCCAGAATGAGCAGTTCTTC
TRBV5-1	TRBJ2-5	TRBD2	many	CASSLRLAGVGETQYF	TGCGCCAGCAGCTTGCGGTTAGCGGGAGTCGGAGAGACCCAGTACTTC
TRBV5-6	TRBJ1-1	NA	NA	CASSWGGLGTEAFF	TGTGCCAGCAGCTGGGGGGGGCTGGGCACTGAAGCTTTCTTT
TRBV7-9	TRBJ2-7	NA	NA	CASSLEVQGEQYF	TGTGCCAGCAGCTTAGAGGTCCAGGGAGAGCAGTACTTC
TRBV5-1	TRBJ2-7	TRBD2	few	CASSLWLAGDHEQYF	TGCGCCAGCAGCTTGTGGCTAGCGGGAGACCACGAGCAGTACTTC
TRBV5-4	TRBJ1-2	NA	few	CASSMARGFYGYTF	TGTGCCAGCAGCATGGCCAGGGGCTTCTATGGCTACACCTTC
TRBV27	TRBJ2-7	NA	few	CASTDPGQEASYF	TGTGCCAGCACTGATCCGGGGCAAGAAGCATCGTACTTC
TRBV5-6	TRBJ2-1	NA	NA	CASSSTGTDSYNEQFF	TGTGCCAGCAGCTCGACCGGGACGGACTCCTACAATGAGCAGTTCTTC
TRBV15	TRBJ2-5	TRBD2	few	CATSRGGGETQYF	TGTGCCACCAGCAGGGGCGGGGGGGAGACCCAGTACTTC
TRBV7-2	TRBJ2-7	TRBD1	few	CASSVTGTGAYEQYF	TGTGCCAGCAGCGTGACCGGGACAGGGGCCTACGAGCAGTACTTC
TRBV6-5	TRBJ2-4	NA	few	CASSYSEGLAKNIQYF	TGTGCCAGCAGTTACTCCGAGGGGCTAGCCAAAAACATTCAGTACTTC
TRBV7-9	TRBJ1-5	NA	few	CASSLATGANQPQHF	TGTGCCAGCAGCTTAGCCACAGGAGCAAATCAGCCCCAGCATTTT
TRBV11-2	TRBJ1-1	TRBD1	few	CASSRETGLGTEAFF	TGTGCCAGCAGCAGGGAGACAGGGTTGGGCACTGAAGCTTTCTTT
TRBV29-1	TRBJ2-3	NA	NA	CSVEESGGSTDTQYF	TGCAGCGTTGAAGAATCCGGGGGTAGCACAGATACGCAGTATTTT
TRBV7-3	TRBJ1-1	NA	NA	CASSFLPGAENTEAFF	TGTGCCAGCAGCTTCCTTCCAGGGGCCGAGAACACTGAAGCTTTCTTT
TRBV12-3/TRBV12-4	TRBJ2-1	NA	few	CASSLPYSRSGLSYNEQFF	TGTGCCAGCAGTTTACCCTACTCGAGGTCCGGGCTCAGCTACAATGAGCAGTTCTTC
TRBV5-5	TRBJ1-1	NA	NA	CASSSRTVMNTEAFF	TGTGCCAGCAGCTCGAGGACAGTTATGAACACTGAAGCTTTCTTT
TRBV6-5	TRBJ1-6	TRBD1	NA	CASRLGTGGYSPLHF	TGTGCCAGCAGGTTAGGGACAGGGGGGTATTCACCCCTCCACTTT
TRBV6-6	TRBJ1-2	NA	few	CASSSWGGSANYGYTF	TGTGCCAGCAGTTCCTGGGGTGGGTCTGCTAACTATGGCTACACCTTC
TRBV4-3	TRBJ2-1	NA	NA	CASSQGPASDEQFF	TGCGCCAGCAGCCAGGGACCCGCCAGCGATGAGCAGTTCTTC
TRBV15	TRBJ1-1	NA	NA	CATSLDFSMNTEAFF	TGTGCCACCAGCCTAGACTTCTCGATGAACACTGAAGCTTTCTTT
TRBV2	TRBJ1-5	NA	few	CASSDASGGLGQPQHF	TGTGCCAGCAGTGATGCATCCGGGGGCCTAGGGCAGCCCCAGCATTTT
TRBV5-1	TRBJ2-1	TRBD2	NA	CASKLAGSSYNEQFF	TGCGCCAGCAAACTAGCGGGGAGCTCCTACAATGAGCAGTTCTTC
TRBV7-2	TRBJ1-4	TRBD1	few	CASSANRDRPNEKLFF	TGTGCCAGCAGCGCCAACCGGGACAGACCTAATGAAAAACTGTTTTTT
TRBV10-3	TRBJ2-1	NA	NA	CATKDFSSSYNEQFF	TGTGCCACGAAGGATTTTTCGAGCTCCTACAATGAGCAGTTCTTC
TRBV7-2	TRBJ2-7	TRBD2	NA	CASSKGFSGSMYEQYF	TGTGCCAGCAGCAAAGGCTTTAGCGGGAGTATGTACGAGCAGTACTTC
TRBV7-2	TRBJ2-7	TRBD1	few	CASSLGTGVSEQYF	TGTGCCAGCAGCTTAGGGACAGGGGTTTCCGAGCAGTACTTC
TRBV30	TRBJ2-7	TRBD1	NA	CAWSSPGTVSYEQYF	TGTGCCTGGAGTTCCCCCGGGACAGTATCCTACGAGCAGTACTTC
TRBV29-1	TRBJ2-3	TRBD2	NA	CSGLLAGESTDTQYF	TGCAGCGGGCTACTAGCGGGAGAAAGCACAGATACGCAGTATTTT
TRBV12-3/TRBV12-4	TRBJ2-7	NA	few	CASGQWYGEQYF	TGTGCCAGCGGGCAGTGGTATGGCGAGCAGTACTTC
TRBV4-3	TRBJ2-7	NA	NA	CASSHDPGHPYEQYF	TGCGCCAGCAGCCACGATCCGGGACACCCTTACGAGCAGTACTTC
TRBV5-1	TRBJ2-7	NA	NA	CASSLVGADEQYF	TGCGCCAGCAGCTTGGTGGGGGCAGACGAGCAGTACTTC
TRBV12-3/TRBV12-4	TRBJ2-7	TRBD2	once	CASSSSSGRGYEQYF	TGTGCCAGCAGTTCAAGCAGCGGGAGGGGCTACGAGCAGTACTTC
TRBV18	TRBJ2-5	NA	many	CASSPPTPPGETQYF	TGTGCCAGCTCACCGCCGACTCCCCCGGGGGAGACCCAGTACTTC
TRBV7-9	TRBJ2-1	NA	NA	CASSLVDHNQDEQFF	TGTGCCAGCAGCTTAGTAGACCACAATCAGGATGAGCAGTTCTTC
TRBV20-1	TRBJ1-5	NA	NA	CSARGADYSNQPQHF	TGCAGTGCTCGGGGCGCTGACTATAGCAATCAGCCCCAGCATTTT